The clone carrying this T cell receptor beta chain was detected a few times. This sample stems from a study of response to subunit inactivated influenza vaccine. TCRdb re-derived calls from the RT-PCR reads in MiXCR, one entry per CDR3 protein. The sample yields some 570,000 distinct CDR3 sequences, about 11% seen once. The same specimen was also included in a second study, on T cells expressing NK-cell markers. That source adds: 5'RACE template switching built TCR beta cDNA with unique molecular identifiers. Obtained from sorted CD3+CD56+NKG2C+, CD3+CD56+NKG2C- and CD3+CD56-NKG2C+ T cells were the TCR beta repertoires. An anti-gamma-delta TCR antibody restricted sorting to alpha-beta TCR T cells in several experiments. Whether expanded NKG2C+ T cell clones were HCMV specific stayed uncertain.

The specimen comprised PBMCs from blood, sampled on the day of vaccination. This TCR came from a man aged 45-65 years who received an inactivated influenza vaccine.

The DNA for the CDR3 is TGTGCCAGCTGGGACGGCTACAATGAGCAGTTCTTC. Amino acids: CASWDGYNEQFF. The gene calls are TRBV19 and TRBJ2-1, with D perhaps TRBD1 or TRBD2 (5 bases each). V was cut by 9 bases and J by 3 bases, with 9 bases left in between. Germline values: CDR1 LNHDA, CDR2 SQIVND (reference sequence). There are 12 residues in the CDR3.